This T cell receptor beta chain was obtained from a study of graft-versus-host responses after intestinal transplantation. Across the study: Every transplant recipient was induced with anti-thymocyte globulin, then maintained on tacrolimus and steroids for about 3 years. Overall study results and limits: Where graft-donor T cell macrochimerism was present, patients had high graft-versus-host to host-versus-graft clonal ratios in allografts.

Germline V lookup: CDR1 MGHRA, CDR2 YSYEKL. V shed 3 bases and J shed 6 bases, with 15 bases lying between them. There are 15 residues in the CDR3. Repertoires were generated with immunoSEQ multiplex PCR, while TCRdb's copy carries only in-frame clones and drops some. Found here are approximately 92,000 clones, around nine tenths of them singletons; the top ten hold under 6.5%. Of note for this clone: Its antigen is not identified.

The rearrangement links TRBV4-1 to TRBJ2-1, with a possible D match to TRBD2 (5 bases). This clonotype was obtained from a human donor who received an intestinal transplant. The sequencing used unstimulated CD8+ T cells sorted from spleen or lymph node cells, collected before intestinal transplant. Written as DNA, the CDR3 is TGCGCCAGCAGCCAGGATATCGGGGAAGGCAATGAGCAGTTCTTC. It encodes CASSQDIGEGNEQFF.